This TCR beta chain was retrieved from a study of blood T cell repertoires in COVID-19. Assay used: immunoSEQ multiplex PCR; TCRdb lists only in-frame clones, some missing. This table holds about 200,000 clones, 78% found once. Regarding this clone: An end of the junction does not agree with germline; a read error may underlie this.

Germline V gives CDR1 SSHAT, CDR2 FNYEAQ (reference sequence). The CDR3 totals 13 residues. The sequence derives from a woman older than 75 with active or convalescent COVID-19. The sample comprised peripheral blood. This sequence joins TRBV7-7 and TRBJ2-7; possible D gene TRBD2, 6 bases. This chain's CDR3 is CASSLAEGSEQYF. CDR3 DNA sequence: TGTGCTAGCAGCTTAGCGGAGGGTTCCGAGCAGTACTTC.